Listed below are T cell receptor beta chains from one sample, sequenced in a study of OX40 agonist ivuxolimab in advanced cancers. The method was immunoSEQ multiplex PCR; TCRdb's version includes in-frame clones alone and lacks a portion of them. The table shows 70,000 to 95,000 clones, with approximately 88% occurring only once. Sequencing was performed on CD4+ or CD8+ T cells sorted from blood, taken in a trial of the OX40 agonist ivuxolimab. The receptors shown here come from an adult with an advanced solid tumor such as melanoma, head and neck, liver or kidney cancer. CDR3s include the opening cysteine and the closing phenylalanine or tryptophan. A D gene is named only where the DNA matches it firmly.

V	D	J	CDR3	DNA
TRBV16	TRBD2	TRBJ2-1	CASSQTWTSGNEQFF	TGTGCCAGCAGCCAAACCTGGACTAGCGGCAATGAGCAGTTCTTC
TRBV7-8	NA	TRBJ1-3	CASSLWGGISGNTIYF	TGTGCCAGCAGCTTATGGGGTGGGATCTCTGGAAACACCATATATTTT
TRBV6-5	NA	TRBJ2-7	CASSYAEYEQYF	TGTGCCAGCAGTTACGCAGAGTACGAGCAGTACTTC
TRBV7-6	TRBD1	TRBJ2-7	CASSLEGTGLYEQYF	TGTGCCAGCAGCTTAGAGGGGACAGGGCTTTACGAGCAGTACTTC
TRBV6-1	TRBD2	TRBJ2-2	CASSDLLAGGDTGELFF	TGTGCCAGCAGTGACCTACTAGCGGGAGGCGACACCGGGGAGCTGTTTTTT
TRBV11-1	NA	TRBJ2-5	CASSQMQEKETQYF	TGTGCCAGCAGCCAGATGCAGGAGAAAGAGACCCAGTACTTC
TRBV19	NA	TRBJ1-1	CASQKPGQLNTEAFF	TGTGCCAGTCAAAAACCCGGACAATTGAACACTGAAGCTTTCTTT
TRBV6-5	TRBD2	TRBJ2-1	CASTRPSGYNEQFF	TGTGCCAGTACCCGCCCTAGCGGCTACAATGAGCAGTTCTTC
TRBV9	NA	TRBJ1-1	CASSLPGNTEAFF	TGTGCCAGCAGCCTCCCGGGGAACACTGAAGCTTTCTTT
TRBV10-3	NA	TRBJ2-1	CAISEGYGQFF	TGTGCCATCAGTGAGGGATACGGGCAGTTCTTC
TRBV27	NA	TRBJ1-5	CASSLGRANQPQHF	TGTGCCAGCAGTTTAGGGAGAGCTAATCAGCCCCAGCATTTT
TRBV18	NA	TRBJ2-3	CASSGDTQYF	TGTGCCAGCTCCGGGGATACGCAGTATTTT
TRBV19	NA	TRBJ1-4	CASNLRFGGEKLFF	TGTGCCAGTAACCTAAGGTTCGGCGGGGAAAAACTGTTTTTT
TRBV7-9	NA	TRBJ2-5	CASRPRGIGVETQYF	TGTGCCAGCAGGCCTCGGGGTATCGGAGTAGAGACCCAGTACTTC
TRBV7-2	TRBD2	TRBJ2-5	CASSSGTRWETQYF	TGTGCCAGCAGCTCCGGGACTAGGTGGGAGACCCAGTACTTC
TRBV7-8	NA	TRBJ2-1	CASSHWAVEEDEQFF	TGTGCCAGCAGCCACTGGGCGGTAGAAGAAGATGAGCAGTTCTTC
TRBV20-1	NA	TRBJ2-2	CSEPGELFF	TGCAGTGAACCCGGGGAGCTGTTTTTT
TRBV4-1	NA	TRBJ1-5	CASSQDTGDYSNQPQHF	TGCGCCAGCAGCCAAGACACAGGAGATTATAGCAATCAGCCCCAGCATTTT